Below, 3 T cell receptor beta chains from the same sample are listed, as sequenced in a study of cytomegalovirus exposure and HLA in healthy donors. PCR primers comprised 60 Vbeta and 13 Jbeta primers. Sequencing was performed with immunoSEQ multiplex PCR; in TCRdb, only in-frame clones are kept and a portion is missing. The table includes 110,000 or so clones, 69% detected once. Input material: PBMCs. Every receptor here comes from a woman in her sixties or seventies in good health and CMV-seropositive.

CDR3 DNA: TGTGCCAGCAGCTTAGCAGGCGGGGGGGCAGGTGAGCAGTACTTC. Translation gives CASSLAGGGAGEQYF. V is TRBV7-2 and J is TRBJ2-7; 9 bases are a match to TRBD2. The V gene end was trimmed by 0 bases and the J gene end by 7 bases; junction bases not matched to a gene: 7. Germline V gene data show CDR1 as SGHTA and CDR2 as FQGNSA. The length of the CDR3 is 15 residues.

This clone was seen more than once but under ten times. The chain couples TRBV30 to TRBJ2-5; D possibly corresponds to TRBD1 (5 bases). Germline CDR1 GTSNPN, CDR2 SVGIG (reference sequence). V dropped 6 bases and J dropped 7 bases, with 12 bases sitting between them. The CDR3 is 11 residues long. DNA of the CDR3: TGTGCCTGTTCCCAGGGCGGGACCCAGTACTTC. It translates to CACSQGGTQYF.

This clone has just a few counts. V gene TRBV11-2 combines with J gene TRBJ2-6; D uncertain. With 4 bases removed from V and 0 bases from J, the gap between germline ends came to 10 bases. From germline, CDR1 is SGHAT and CDR2 FQNNGV. The CDR3 extends over 16 amino acids. CDR3 protein: CASSSLAPSGANVLTF. CDR3 DNA: TGTGCCAGCAGCTCCTTAGCCCCCTCTGGGGCCAACGTCCTGACTTTC.